This entry lists 2 T cell receptor beta chains sequenced from one sample in a study of blood T cell repertoires in COVID-19. The assay was immunoSEQ multiplex PCR, and TCRdb's table has in-frame clones only and misses some. This table has approximately 260,000 clones, about 93% appearing once. Sequencing was performed on PBMCs or T cells enriched from blood (not recorded which). Receptor source: a woman aged 18-30 years who had recovered from COVID-19.

This chain uses TRBV28 with TRBJ1-2; possibly TRBD1 for D (5 bases). Germline CDR1 reads MDHEN; CDR2 reads SYDVKM. CDR3 length equals 13 residues. Trimming took 2 bases from V and 5 from J, leaving 9 bases between them. The CDR3 region is CASSLGAPYGYTF. The DNA of the CDR3 is TGTGCCAGCAGTTTAGGGGCACCTTATGGCTACACCTTC.

This clone showed up just a few times. The chain links TRBV9 to TRBJ1-5, with D unresolved. Looked up from germline, CDR1 is SGDLS and CDR2 is YYNGEE. V was shortened by 0 bases and J by 4 bases, with 8 bases between the two germline ends. This CDR3 region has 14 residues. The CDR3 sequence is CASSVGSLNQPQHF. The CDR3, as DNA: TGTGCCAGCAGCGTAGGGTCCCTAAATCAGCCCCAGCATTTT.